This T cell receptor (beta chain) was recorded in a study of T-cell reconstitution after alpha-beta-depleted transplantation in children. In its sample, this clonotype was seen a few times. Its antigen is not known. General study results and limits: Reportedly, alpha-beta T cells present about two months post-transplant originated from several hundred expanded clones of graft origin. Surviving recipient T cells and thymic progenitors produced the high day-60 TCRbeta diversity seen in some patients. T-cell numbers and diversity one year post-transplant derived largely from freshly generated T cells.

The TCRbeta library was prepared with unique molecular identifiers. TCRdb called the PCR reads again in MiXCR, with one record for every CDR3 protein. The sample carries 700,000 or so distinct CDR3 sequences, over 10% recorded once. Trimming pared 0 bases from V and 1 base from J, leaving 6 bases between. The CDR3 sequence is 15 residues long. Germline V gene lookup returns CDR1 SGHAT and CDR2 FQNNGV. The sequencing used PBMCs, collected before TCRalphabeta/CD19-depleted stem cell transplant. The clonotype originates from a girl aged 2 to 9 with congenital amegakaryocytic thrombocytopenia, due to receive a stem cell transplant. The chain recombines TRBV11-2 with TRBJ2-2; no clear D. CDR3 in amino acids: CASSLDNLNTGELFF. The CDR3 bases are TGTGCCAGCAGCTTAGATAATTTGAACACCGGGGAGCTGTTTTTT.